Below, one TCR beta chain is given with its context. Only in-frame clones appear in the TCRdb table, and some are missing; sequencing was by immunoSEQ multiplex PCR. The profile shows about 110,000 clones, 80% to 90% of them singletons. The data stem from a study of control samples from healthy donors and cancer patients. This receptor was taken from a woman aged 50 to 60 in good health. Sequencing was carried out using blood.

DNA for the CDR3: TGTGCTAGTGGTTTGGTACTATGGCGGGAGGGCACCGATGAGCAGTTCTTC. Encoded protein: CASGLVLWREGTDEQFF. The gene calls are TRBV12-5 and TRBJ2-1; TRBD2 aligns across 9 bases. The CDR3 spans 17 residues. Per the germline V gene, CDR1 is LGHNT and CDR2 is FRNRAP. V shed 0 bases and J 8 bases; nucleotides not matched to a gene: 11.